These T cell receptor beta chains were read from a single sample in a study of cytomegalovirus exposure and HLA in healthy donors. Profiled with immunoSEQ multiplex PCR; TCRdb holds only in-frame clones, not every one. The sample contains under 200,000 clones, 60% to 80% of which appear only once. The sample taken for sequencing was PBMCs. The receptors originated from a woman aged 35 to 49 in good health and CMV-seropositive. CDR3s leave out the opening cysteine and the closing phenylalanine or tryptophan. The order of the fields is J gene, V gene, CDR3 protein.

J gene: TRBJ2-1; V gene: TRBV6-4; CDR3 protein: ASSTGQHNEQF
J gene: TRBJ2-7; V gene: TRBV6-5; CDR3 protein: ASIVGGGEQY
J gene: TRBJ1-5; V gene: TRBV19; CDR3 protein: ASSIEGFYFGQPQH
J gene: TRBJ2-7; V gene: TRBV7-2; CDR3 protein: ASSLYRTSSYEQY
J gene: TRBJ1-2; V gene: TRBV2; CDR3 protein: ASSDQGARYGYT
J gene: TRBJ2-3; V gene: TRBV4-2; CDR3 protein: ASSPFLTSGGATSTDTQY
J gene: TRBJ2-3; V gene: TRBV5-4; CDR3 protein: ASSFGSTDTQY
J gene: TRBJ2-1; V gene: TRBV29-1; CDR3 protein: SAGQGNFNEQF
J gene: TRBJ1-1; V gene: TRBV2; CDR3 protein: ASSGEWVNTEAF
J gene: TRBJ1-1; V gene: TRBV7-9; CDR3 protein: ASSFVGAGRTF
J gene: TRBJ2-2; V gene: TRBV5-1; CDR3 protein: ASSLRTSGDTGELF
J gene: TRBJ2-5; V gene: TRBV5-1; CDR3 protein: ASREGLAGETQY
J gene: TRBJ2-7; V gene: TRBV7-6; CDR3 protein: ASSLGLAGGLGEQY
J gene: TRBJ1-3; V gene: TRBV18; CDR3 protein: ASSPMAGRLGNTIY
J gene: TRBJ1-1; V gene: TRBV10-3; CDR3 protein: AISGMSQGMNTEAF
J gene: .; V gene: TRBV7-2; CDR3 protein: ASSFAVGPYEQY
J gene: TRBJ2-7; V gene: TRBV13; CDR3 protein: ASSSSSYEQY
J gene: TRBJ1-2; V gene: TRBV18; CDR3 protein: ASSPSGRTNYGYT
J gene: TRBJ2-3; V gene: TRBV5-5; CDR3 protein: ASSSAGGGVRDTQY
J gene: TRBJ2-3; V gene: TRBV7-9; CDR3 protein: ANQGQGSDTQY
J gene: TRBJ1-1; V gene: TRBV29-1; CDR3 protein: SGAKQGNTEAF
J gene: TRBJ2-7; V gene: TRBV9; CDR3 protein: ASSPDLAGLYEQY
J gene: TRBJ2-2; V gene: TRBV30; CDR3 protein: AWSVTGYTGELF
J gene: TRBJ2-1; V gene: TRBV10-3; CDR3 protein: AISGAAGEDEQF
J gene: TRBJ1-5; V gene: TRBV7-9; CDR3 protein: ASSATAGFSTPQH
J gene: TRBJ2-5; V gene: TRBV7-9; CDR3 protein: ASSPGQPQETQY
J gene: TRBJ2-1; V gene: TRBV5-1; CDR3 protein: ASSSTGELSYNEQF
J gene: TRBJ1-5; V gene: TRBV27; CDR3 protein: ASSLDRGNQPQH
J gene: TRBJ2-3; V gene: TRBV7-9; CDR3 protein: ASTSTDTQY